This TCR beta chain was documented in a study of lymphopenia after photon versus proton radiotherapy. V was pared by 1 base and J by 3 bases, with 6 bases between. Germline V gene lookup returns CDR1 SEHNR and CDR2 FQNEAQ (reference sequence). This CDR3 has 13 residues. The table came from immunoSEQ multiplex PCR; TCRdb's copy has only in-frame clones and leaves some out. In the table there are some 16,000 clones, about 85% of which are singletons. This sequence originates from a woman aged 55 to 70 with cholangiocarcinoma. Some clones in this sample may be carry-over from other donors' samples. The chain uses TRBV7-9 and TRBJ1-1; D gene ambiguous. The sample consisted of peripheral blood, taken from a patient treated with proton-based radiotherapy. CDR3 region: CASSLEGDTEAFF. The CDR3 DNA is TGTGCCAGCAGCTTAGAGGGTGACACTGAAGCTTTCTTT.